This passage covers 17 T cell receptor beta chains from one sample sequenced in a study of T cells in Graves' hyperthyroidism and ophthalmopathy. The TCR beta CDR3 regions underwent amplification using RNA transcripts as the source. The TCR CDR3 first-round RT-PCR relied on the HTBI primer set. TCRdb recomputed calls from the multiplex PCR reads with MiXCR, one row per CDR3 protein. The data hold a few hundred thousand distinct CDR3 sequences, with under 20% observed a single time. The sequencing input was blood. All receptors derive from a man aged 18-30 years with Graves' ophthalmopathy.

At least ten counts were recorded for this clonotype. The rearrangement links TRBV2 to TRBJ2-3; D unclear. The CDR3 loop spans 14 amino acids. Germline CDR1 reads SNHLY; CDR2 reads FYNNEI. CDR3 DNA: TGTGCTCTGTTGTCAAGGGAAGGGACAGATACGCAGTATTTT. Translated, it gives CALLSREGTDTQYF.

This clonotype showed up just a few times. The chain couples TRBV19 to TRBJ2-7; D possibly matches TRBD1 or TRBD2 (8 bases each). V was shortened by 6 bases and J by 1 base, with 16 bases between the two germline ends. The CDR3 covers 15 residues. Germline CDR1 and CDR2: LNHDA and SQIVND (reference sequence). DNA for the CDR3: TGTGCCAGTAGCAGGGGGCGGGAGGTGTCCTACGAGCAGTACTTC. This sequence encodes CASSRGREVSYEQYF.

This clonotype has a handful of counts. This chain links TRBV6-1 with TRBJ1-4; possibly TRBD1 for D (5 bases). Germline V gene sequence: CDR1 MNHNS, CDR2 SASEGT. V was cut by 4 bases and J by 0 bases, with 9 bases left in between. This CDR3 has 15 amino acids. CDR3 coding DNA: TGTGCCAGCAGTGGGGCGGGGGCAACTAATGAAAAACTGTTTTTT. It codes for CASSGAGATNEKLFF.

This clonotype has a count of ten or more. V and J are TRBV7-9 and TRBJ1-4, with unresolved D. Between the trimmed V and J ends, which lost 2 bases and 7 bases, there was a span of 11 bases. Germline lookup yields CDR1 SEHNR and CDR2 FQNEAQ (reference sequence). The CDR3 totals 14 residues. DNA of the CDR3: TGTGCCAGCAGCTTATCCCCAAGCCCTGAAAAACTGTTTTTT. This encodes CASSLSPSPEKLFF.

In its sample, this clonotype was seen a few times. This sequence joins TRBV7-9 and TRBJ1-1, with a possible D match to TRBD1 (6 bases). V was clipped by 6 bases and J by 3 bases, with 14 bases between them. The CDR3 has 14 amino acids. Germline V gives CDR1 SEHNR, CDR2 FQNEAQ (reference sequence). This CDR3 reads CASSQTGTYTEAFF. The CDR3 DNA sequence: TGTGCCAGCAGTCAAACAGGGACCTACACTGAAGCTTTCTTT.

This clonotype was picked up one time. This chain connects TRBV20-1 to TRBJ2-3; 9 positions match TRBD2. This CDR3 contains 14 residues. Germline V lookup: CDR1 DFQATT, CDR2 SNEGSKA (reference sequence). Unmatched junction bases numbered 8, after V lost 4 bases and J lost 6 bases. The CDR3 coding sequence is TGCAGTGCTAAAGAGCGGGAGGCGTCGGATACGCAGTATTTT. Protein: CSAKEREASDTQYF.

This clonotype was seen more than once but under ten times. The chain couples TRBV6-1 to TRBJ1-6, with 7 bases matching TRBD1. This CDR3 is 15 amino acids long. Germline-derived CDR1 and CDR2 are MNHNS and SASEGT. V lost 7 bases, J lost 9 bases, and 12 bases stayed unmatched. As DNA, the CDR3 is TGTGCCAGCACTATTACGAGGACAGGCTCTTCACCCCTCCACTTT. Translating gives CASTITRTGSSPLHF.

This clonotype has ten or more counts. The chain has TRBV28 and TRBJ1-1, with D perhaps matching TRBD1 (5 bases). The germline CDR1 and CDR2 sequences are MDHEN and SYDVKM. CDR3 length: 13 residues. Between the trimmed V and J ends, which lost 6 bases and 3 bases, there was a span of 11 bases. CDR3: CASRWDRYTEAFF. CDR3 sequence (DNA): TGTGCCAGCAGATGGGACCGATACACTGAAGCTTTCTTT. Based on the CDR3 plus reference TRBV28 and TRBJ1-1, the full variable domain is DVKVTQSSRYLVKRTGEKVFLECVQDMDHENMFWYRQDPGLGLRLIYFSYDVKMKEKGDIPEGYSVSREKKERFSLILESASTNQTSMYLCASRWDRYTEAFFGQGTRLTVV.

This clonotype was seen only a few times. The chain is built from TRBV9 and TRBJ2-7, with 8 bases fitting TRBD2. V shed 0 bases and J 3 bases; nucleotides not matched to a gene: 5. Germline V gene lookup returns CDR1 SGDLS and CDR2 YYNGEE. The CDR3 runs 15 residues. In nucleotides, the CDR3 is TGTGCCAGCAGCGTAGAAGCGGGGGACAACTACGAGCAGTACTTC. Amino acid sequence: CASSVEAGDNYEQYF.

This clonotype was counted at least ten times. The chain uses TRBV7-3 and TRBJ2-3; 7 bases are shared with TRBD2. V shed 2 bases, J shed 6 bases, and the junction held 11 bases outside the gene matches. CDR3 size: 16 residues. Germline assignment: CDR1 SGHTA and CDR2 FQGTGA. CDR3 nucleotide sequence: TGTGCCAGCAGCTTAGGTGTTGCTAGCGGACTCGATACGCAGTATTTT. This codes for CASSLGVASGLDTQYF.

This clonotype appeared many times. The chain couples TRBV28 to TRBJ2-1; D is unresolved. The germline V and J ends were trimmed by 3 bases and 1 base, with 7 bases remaining between them. CDR3 length equals 14 residues. Germline CDR1 and CDR2: MDHEN and SYDVKM. The CDR3 DNA is TGTGCCAGCAGTTTCATGATTTCCTACAATGAGCAGTTCTTC. It codes for CASSFMISYNEQFF.

The chain combines TRBV6-6 with TRBJ2-5; tentative D call: TRBD1 (6 bases). The CDR3 is 14 amino acids. CDR1 is MNHNY, CDR2 SVGAGI, per germline (reference sequence). Between the trimmed V and J ends, which lost 0 bases and 5 bases, there was a span of 10 bases. CDR3: CASSYSTGTETQYF. CDR3 DNA sequence: TGTGCCAGCAGTTACTCAACAGGGACGGAGACCCAGTACTTC.

This clonotype appeared many times. V gene TRBV3-1 combines with J gene TRBJ1-2; D is possibly TRBD1 (5 bases). The germline V gene has CDR1 LGHDT and CDR2 YNNKEL (reference sequence). The V end lost 4 bases, the J end lost 5 bases, and 14 bases lay between the germline ends. This CDR3 has 14 residues. The CDR3 here is CASSREGQGYGYTF. For the CDR3, the DNA is TGTGCCAGCAGCCGCGAGGGGCAGGGTTATGGCTACACCTTC.

This clonotype was detected ten times or more. V usage is TRBV12-3 or TRBV12-4 and J usage is TRBJ2-7; no clear D. The CDR3 runs to 14 residues. Deletions cut 1 base from V and 2 bases from J, with 9 bases between. CDR3 nucleotides: TGTGCCAGCAGTTTAGTGGGCATCGCCTACGAGCAGTACTTC. Encoded protein: CASSLVGIAYEQYF.

This clonotype was observed at least ten times. J is TRBJ1-6 and V is TRBV7-2, with unresolved D. The CDR3 runs to 15 residues. V lost 1 base, J lost 9 bases, and 13 bases lay in between. Germline CDR1 and CDR2: SGHTA and FQGNSA. DNA of the CDR3: TGTGCCAGCAGCTTAGATTGGGGTATCGGTTCACCCCTCCACTTT. It translates to CASSLDWGIGSPLHF.

This clonotype appeared many times. J is TRBJ1-5 and V is TRBV6-5; TRBD1 is a possible D gene (5 bases). The CDR3 runs to 16 residues. The germline CDR1 and CDR2 sequences are MNHEY and SVGAGI. Trimming took 0 bases from V and 2 from J, leaving 11 bases between them. This CDR3 is CASSYSGGAGNQPQHF. Here the CDR3 DNA reads TGTGCCAGCAGTTACTCGGGGGGAGCGGGCAATCAGCCCCAGCATTTT.

CDR3 bases: TGTGCCAGCAGTCCGCCGGACAGGGACTACAATGAGCAGTTCTTC. It is translated as CASSPPDRDYNEQFF. The chain has TRBV12-3 or TRBV12-4 and TRBJ2-1, with 8 bases identical to TRBD1. V was pared by 5 bases and J by 3 bases, with 6 bases of the junction left unmatched. This CDR3 region has 15 residues.